This passage covers 2 T cell receptor beta chains from one sample sequenced in a study of early stage breast cancer tumors (dated by TCRdb to the late 2010s). The library came from the immunoSEQ multiplex PCR assay. TCRdb provides this immuneACCESS table in a form limited to in-frame rearrangements. Some clones are lacking; in checked studies, under half of them reflect an unresolved V gene, and why the rest are absent is not known. This sample is represented by about 72,000 clones; more than 65% of them were singletons. The ten largest clones represent roughly 3.5% of the sample. Sequencing was done on a sample of blood. These receptors were taken from a person aged 60 to 70 with breast cancer.

The chain combines TRBV19 with TRBJ2-7, with TRBD1 identical over 9 bases. Per the germline V gene, CDR1 is LNHDA and CDR2 is SQIVND (reference sequence). The CDR3 runs 16 residues. The trim removed 10 bases at V and 3 bases at J, leaving 16 bases unmatched. The CDR3 region has the DNA TGTGCCACAACGGGATCTGGACAGGGGAAGAACTACGAGCAGTACTTC. Protein product: CATTGSGQGKNYEQYF.

CDR3 sequence reads: CSAPGEDTQYF. The CDR3 DNA sequence: TGCAGTGCTCCAGGGGAGGATACGCAGTATTTT. The V call is TRBV20-1, the J call TRBJ2-3; D might be TRBD1 (6 bases). Germline V lookup: CDR1 DFQATT, CDR2 SNEGSKA (reference sequence). Trimming stripped 5 bases from V and 6 bases from J, with 9 bases between. CDR3 length equals 11 residues.